A selection of T cell receptor beta chains follows, all from one sample in a study of naive and memory T cell subsets. From the UMI-ligation and nested PCR reads, TCRdb called clonotypes with MiXCR, one entry per CDR3 protein. This sample has approximately 140,000 distinct CDR3 sequences; approximately 22% occur once, and the top ten carry roughly 0.1%. The sequenced sample was naive CD4+ T cells from blood. These receptors all stem from a human donor in good health. The conserved cysteine and the conserved F or W are not part of the CDR3 here.

V	J	CDR3
TRBV29-1	TRBJ1-1	SVVGAGTEAF
TRBV11-1	TRBJ2-7	ASSLGGAPRQY
TRBV28	TRBJ2-4	ASSRAGRAKNIQY
TRBV6-2/TRBV6-3	TRBJ2-7	ASSYGFRYEQY
TRBV5-5	TRBJ2-3	ASSLEGQPGDTQY
TRBV20-1	TRBJ1-5	SAREGVSRNQPQH
TRBV9	TRBJ2-2	ASSGLADTTGELF
TRBV20-1	TRBJ2-3	SAGTDRGRTDTQY
TRBV4-1	TRBJ1-2	ASSQDPGGTALNFYGYT
TRBV29-1	TRBJ1-2	SVEGGGGGYT
TRBV28	TRBJ2-5	ASSPRLAGVKETQY
TRBV10-3	TRBJ2-1	AISPSGSWWNEQF
TRBV20-1	TRBJ2-3	SARSPGLTDTQY
TRBV9	TRBJ2-5	ASSRDPDSETQY
TRBV4-1	TRBJ2-6	ASSPVAGRSGANVLT
TRBV12-3/TRBV12-4	TRBJ2-3	ASYISGSADTQY
TRBV20-1	TRBJ2-3	SARDPRLAGTTDTQY
TRBV6-5	TRBJ2-2	ASSPLVGELF
TRBV29-1	TRBJ1-1	SVEAGAYTEAF
TRBV12-3/TRBV12-4	TRBJ2-2	ASSFRTGRNTGELF
TRBV7-9	TRBJ1-5	ASSLGVGQGTQPQH
TRBV12-3/TRBV12-4	TRBJ2-7	ASSPSGLGGEQY
TRBV20-1	TRBJ1-6	SAVRPPSNSPLH
TRBV28	TRBJ2-1	ASSHRGPNEQF
TRBV7-2	TRBJ1-2	ASSLKLSSGASNYGYT
TRBV6-2/TRBV6-3	TRBJ1-2	ASRRTGSNYGYT
TRBV2	TRBJ2-1	ASSSRLAAGNNEQF
TRBV6-2/TRBV6-3	TRBJ2-2	ASNRPGRGTGELF
TRBV27	TRBJ2-3	ASSIQPLTDTQY
TRBV20-1	TRBJ2-3	SARRASTDTQY
TRBV12-3/TRBV12-4	TRBJ2-1	ASSLDRGGEQF
TRBV29-1	TRBJ2-5	SVDWRKETKETQY
TRBV12-3/TRBV12-4	TRBJ2-3	ASSQIDTQY
TRBV28	TRBJ2-3	ASSLRVNTQY
TRBV10-2	TRBJ1-3	ASSESQGHTIY
TRBV7-9	TRBJ2-7	ASSFPSSYEQY
TRBV7-8	TRBJ2-7	ASSGGGIYGSRNEQY
TRBV5-1	TRBJ1-5	ASSPVGNSNQPQH
TRBV12-3/TRBV12-4	TRBJ1-5	ASSINQPQH
TRBV6-5	TRBJ2-5	ASSWTGGETQY
TRBV5-4	TRBJ2-1	ASSGTSGYSYNEQF
TRBV28	TRBJ1-3	ASSSSPIHGNTIY
TRBV7-6	TRBJ2-3	ASSLGVVGQSTDTQY
TRBV12-3/TRBV12-4	TRBJ1-5	ASTKDHSTAGPQH